This TCR beta chain was identified during a study of T cell repertoires in cytomegalovirus infection (dated by TCRdb to about 2019). The study in broad terms: Because public TCR beta signatures pointed to carriage of CMV infection together with the matching HLA type, the HLA type of each donor mattered for the analysis. Broader findings and caveats from the paper: In both this cohort and an independent roughly 330-donor cohort, the cumulative frequency of public TCR beta family members distinguished carriers of CMV infection plus the relevant HLA type. The ex vivo response was dominated by HLA-C-restricted CMV-specific TCR beta clonotypes, which also provided the single most frequent clonotype in two of eight donors.

Its CDR3 holds 16 amino acids, cysteine through phenylalanine. Solely the CDR3 DNA is kept, with 48 bases framed from the first base. From a lookup of the germline V gene, CDR1 and CDR2 are SGHTA and FQGNSA. V was cut back by 3 bases and J by 2 bases, leaving a gap of 15 bases between them. Instrument used: Illumina HiSeq 1500. TCRdb handled the public reads itself, with Q25 trimming in fastp and clone calling in MiXCR, and kept productive beta chains. Each entry merges the rows of one CDR3 protein and shows their most common DNA and genes. In this sample the table shows just under 300,000 distinct CDR3 sequences, about a tenth of which occur a single time. Of the sample, around 2.5% is held by the ten largest clones. This clonotype was observed at least ten times. It has no known antigen specificity. No base qualities exist here, and no much larger clone lies one base off it.

This receptor was taken from a human donor in good health (CMV status not recorded). Some clones in this sample may be carry-over from other donors' samples. Rearrangement joined TRBV7-2 to TRBJ2-3; there is no confident call for the D gene. Material for sequencing was PBMCs. In nucleotide form, the sequence is TGTGCCAGCAGCTTCTCGAGCGCCCGACTCACAGATACGCAGTATTTT. The translation is CASSFSSARLTDTQYF.